This T cell receptor beta chain was identified in a study of cytomegalovirus exposure and HLA in healthy donors. Whole-study context: Unique TCR beta sequences numbering fewer than 130 million came from 150 million to 200 million T cells in an earlier analysis. The study placed 70% to 85% of its 398 genotyped donors in the Caucasian-associated ancestry cluster.

60 Vbeta and 13 Jbeta primers were used in PCR. The table came from immunoSEQ multiplex PCR; TCRdb's copy has only in-frame clones and leaves some out. The table lists 75,000 or so clones, 65% to 70% of them singletons. Germline assignment: CDR1 MNHEY and CDR2 SMNVEV (reference sequence). V was cut by 3 bases and J by 6 bases, with 17 bases left in between. The CDR3 length is 15 residues. The source of this sequence is a man aged 35-49 years in good health and CMV-seropositive. The sequencing sample was made of PBMCs. V usage is TRBV27 and J usage is TRBJ1-2, with TRBD1 as a possible D gene (5 bases). CDR3 sequence (DNA): TGTGCCAGCAGTTTTTTAGGGGAGGACCCCAATGGCTACACCTTC. Its protein product is CASSFLGEDPNGYTF.